The clone carrying this T cell receptor (beta chain) was detected only a few times. Antigen specificity is unknown. It was with 60 Vbeta and 13 Jbeta primers that the PCR ran. Profiled with immunoSEQ multiplex PCR; TCRdb holds only in-frame clones, not every one. The sample lists 100,000 to 150,000 clones, under 80% occurring once. The CDR3 covers 15 residues. CDR1 MNHNS and CDR2 SASEGT come from the germline V gene. Trimming removed 0 bases from V and 4 bases from J, with 12 bases in between. This sample was taken from a study of cytomegalovirus exposure and HLA in healthy donors. Overall study: Earlier, approximately 180 million T cells were analyzed, and about 120 million unique TCR beta sequences were found among them.

Study-wide findings and caveats: In most subjects, TCR beta sequences reportedly gave accurate predictions of HLA-A and HLA-B alleles. Donors were assumed by presence/absence analyses to have roughly uniform sequencing depth. There were about 160 TCR beta chains listed as cytomegalovirus-associated.

The TCR was taken from a woman aged 55-69 years in good health and CMV-seropositive. Source material: PBMCs. This chain joins TRBV6-1 and TRBJ1-2; maybe TRBD1 (5 bases). The CDR3 region is CASSEARGFGYGYTF. CDR3 DNA sequence: TGTGCCAGCAGTGAAGCAAGGGGTTTTGGCTATGGCTACACCTTC.